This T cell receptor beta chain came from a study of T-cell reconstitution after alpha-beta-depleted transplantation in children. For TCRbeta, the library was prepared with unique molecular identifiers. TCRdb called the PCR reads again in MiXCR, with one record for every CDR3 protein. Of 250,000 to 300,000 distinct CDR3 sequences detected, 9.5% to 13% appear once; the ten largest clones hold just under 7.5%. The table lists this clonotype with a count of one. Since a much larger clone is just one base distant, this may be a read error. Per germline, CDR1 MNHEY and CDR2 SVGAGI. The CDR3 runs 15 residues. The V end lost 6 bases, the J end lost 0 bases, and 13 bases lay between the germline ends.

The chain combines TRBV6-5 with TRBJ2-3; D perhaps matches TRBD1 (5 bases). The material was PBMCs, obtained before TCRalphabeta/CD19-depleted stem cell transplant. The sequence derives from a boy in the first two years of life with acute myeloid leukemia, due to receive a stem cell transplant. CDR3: CASRYRYRSTDTQYF. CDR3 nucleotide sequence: TGTGCCAGCAGATACCGGTACAGGAGCACAGATACGCAGTATTTT.